The 25 T cell receptor beta chains below all came from one sample that was sequenced in a study of shared clonotypes between healthy human individuals. Assay used: immunoSEQ multiplex PCR; TCRdb lists only in-frame clones, some missing. The table shows about 1.5 million clones, with about 96% occurring only once. The specimen was naive CD4+ T cells sorted from blood. Subset defined: CD45RA+ positively selected. The receptors come from a man aged 25 to 45 in good health.

The CDR3 coding sequence is TGTGCCATTTCTAGCGGGATAAATGAGCAGTTCTTC. This gives the protein CAISSGINEQFF. This chain uses TRBV10-3 with TRBJ2-1; 9 bases are shared with TRBD2. V gave up 9 bases and J gave up 7 bases; unmatched junction bases: 4. Germline V gives CDR1 ENHRY, CDR2 SYGVKD. The CDR3 extends over 12 amino acids.

The chain has TRBV7-8 and TRBJ2-7, with D uncertain. This CDR3 is 12 amino acids long. V was cut by 3 bases and J by 5 bases, with 8 bases left in between. CDR1 and CDR2 from the germline V gene are SGHVS and FQNEAQ. The CDR3 sequence is CASSLPTDEQYF. CDR3 coding DNA: TGTGCCAGCAGCTTGCCCACCGACGAGCAGTACTTC.

V gene TRBV10-3 combines with J gene TRBJ2-1, with D possibly TRBD1 on 7 matching bases. V was pared by 10 bases and J by 6 bases, with 16 bases between. This CDR3 has 13 residues. Per the germline V gene, CDR1 is ENHRY and CDR2 is SYGVKD. The CDR3 is CATLPGGGNEQFF. The CDR3 bases are TGTGCCACCCTCCCAGGGGGAGGCAATGAGCAGTTCTTC.

In its sample, this clone was seen a few times. This sample also contains other DNA sequences that code for the same CDR3. This rearrangement joins TRBV9 to TRBJ2-5; unclear D gene. CDR3 length: 13 residues. Germline-derived CDR1 and CDR2 are SGDLS and YYNGEE. V was clipped by 0 bases and J by 1 base, with 4 bases between them. The CDR3 region has the DNA TGTGCCAGCAGCGTAGGGATCCAAGAGACCCAGTACTTC. Protein product: CASSVGIQETQYF.

This clone was observed once. The V call is TRBV6-5, the J call TRBJ2-7; 9 bases line up with TRBD2. CDR3 length equals 14 residues. Trimming removed 10 bases from V and 4 bases from J; junction bases left unmatched: 11. The germline CDR1 and CDR2 sequences are MNHEY and SVGAGI. Here the CDR3 reads CATNRASGIYEQYF. The CDR3 bases are TGTGCCACCAACCGTGCTAGCGGGATTTACGAGCAGTACTTC.

The chain links TRBV5-1 to TRBJ2-7; 8 bases line up with TRBD2. Germline CDR1 and CDR2: SGHRS and YFSETQ. The CDR3 covers 15 residues. J gave up 0 bases and V 5 bases, and 7 bases lay outside the gene matches. The CDR3 here is CASSPIAGLSYEQYF. The CDR3 DNA is TGCGCCAGCAGTCCTATAGCGGGGCTCTCCTACGAGCAGTACTTC.

The CDR3 reads CASSSAGYNSPLHF. For the CDR3, the DNA is TGTGCCAGCAGCTCAGCGGGGTATAATTCACCCCTCCACTTT. V is TRBV11-1 and J is TRBJ1-6; the D is unclear. Germline CDR1 is SGHAT and CDR2 is FQDESV (reference sequence). The length of the CDR3 is 14 residues. The V end was cut by 4 bases, the J end by 4 bases, with 8 bases between.

The chain links TRBV13 to TRBJ1-1; 10 positions agree with TRBD1. This CDR3 spans 15 amino acids. V lost 5 bases and J lost 1; bases outside the gene matches: 4. Per the germline V gene, CDR1 is PRHDT and CDR2 is FYEKMQ (reference sequence). Here the CDR3 DNA reads TGTGCCAGCAGCAATCGGGACAGGGGGAACACTGAAGCTTTCTTT. Encoded protein: CASSNRDRGNTEAFF.

The rearrangement uses TRBV29-1 and TRBJ2-3; 10 bases align to TRBD2. V lost 6 bases to trimming and J lost 4 bases; unmatched junction nucleotides: 16. Germline V gene sequence: CDR1 SQVTM, CDR2 ANQGSEA. The CDR3 consists of 17 residues. CDR3 DNA sequence: TGCAGCGTAGACCTAGCCCCGGGACTAGCGACCCCAGATACGCAGTATTTT. The encoded protein is CSVDLAPGLATPDTQYF.

V usage is TRBV9 and J usage is TRBJ2-1, with D uncertain. This CDR3 is built from 13 residues. Between the trimmed V and J ends, which lost 5 bases and 10 bases, there was a span of 16 bases. Germline loops: CDR1 SGDLS, CDR2 YYNGEE. As DNA, the CDR3 is TGTGCCAGCAGTCGAGTGGTTTTCCGGGAGCAGTTCTTC. Translation gives CASSRVVFREQFF.

The chain combines TRBV25-1 with TRBJ1-3; TRBD1 agrees at 8 bases. Trimming removed 1 base from V and 3 bases from J; junction bases left unmatched: 11. CDR1 MGHDK and CDR2 SYGVNS come from the germline V gene. The CDR3 loop spans 18 amino acids. For the CDR3, the DNA is TGTGCCAGCAGTGAATTAGGCCCCCCGACAGGGGTTGGAAACACCATATATTTT. It is translated as CASSELGPPTGVGNTIYF.

The rearrangement joins TRBV6-5 to TRBJ2-7, with TRBD2 matching over 15 bases. V lost 6 bases, J lost 3 bases, and 3 bases stayed unmatched. Germline V lookup: CDR1 MNHEY, CDR2 SVGAGI. The CDR3 consists of 15 residues. As DNA, the CDR3 is TGTGCCAGCAGCCGGACTAGCGGGAGGGTCTACGAGCAGTACTTC. Translation gives CASSRTSGRVYEQYF.

The chain employs TRBV10-3 and TRBJ2-5; TRBD2 matches at 11 bases. The germline CDR1 and CDR2 sequences are ENHRY and SYGVKD. The CDR3 has 14 residues. The J segment lost 2 bases and the V segment lost 4 bases, leaving 0 bases of the junction unmatched. Here the CDR3 DNA reads TGTGCCATCAGTGGACTAGCGGGACAAGAGACCCAGTACTTC. Residues: CAISGLAGQETQYF.

This chain links TRBV11-2 with TRBJ2-2; D is ambiguous. Germline V gene sequence: CDR1 SGHAT, CDR2 FQNNGV. The CDR3 is 17 residues long. The V end lost 1 base, the J end lost 4 bases, and 16 bases lay between the germline ends. The CDR3 region has the DNA TGTGCCAGCAGCTTAGTGATCGTCGGGTTGGGCACCGGGGAGCTGTTTTTT. Translation gives CASSLVIVGLGTGELFF.

In the case of this clone: This same CDR3 is encoded by further DNA sequences in the sample. The chain recombines TRBV6-5 with TRBJ1-5; TRBD1 matches 11 bases. The CDR3 spans 15 residues. Per germline, CDR1 MNHEY and CDR2 SVGAGI. V lost 6 bases and J lost 6; bases outside the gene matches: 7. The CDR3 sequence: CASSSGTGGGQPQHF. The DNA of the CDR3 is TGTGCCAGCAGCTCCGGGACAGGGGGTGGTCAGCCCCAGCATTTT.

V and J are TRBV14 and TRBJ2-7; 10 bases map to TRBD2. The CDR3 is made up of 17 amino acids. In germline, CDR1 is SGHDN, CDR2 FVKESK. The J segment lost 3 bases and the V segment lost 4 bases, leaving 12 bases of the junction unmatched. The CDR3 DNA sequence: TGTGCCAGCAGCCCCTTTCACCCGACTAGCGGGCACTACGAGCAGTACTTC. It yields the protein CASSPFHPTSGHYEQYF.

A word on this clone: The sample holds other DNA sequences that translate to the same CDR3. The chain carries TRBV5-1 and TRBJ1-1, with 7 bases identical to TRBD1. The CDR3 runs 12 residues. V was clipped by 4 bases and J by 7 bases; unmatched bases: 4. From germline, CDR1 is SGHRS and CDR2 YFSETQ. The chain's CDR3 is CASSRDRDEAFF. In DNA form, the CDR3 reads TGCGCCAGCAGCCGGGACAGAGATGAAGCTTTCTTT. The full variable domain, in which reference TRBV5-1 and TRBJ1-1 provide the parts outside the CDR3, is KAGVTQTPRYLIKTRGQQVTLSCSPISGHRSVSWYQQTPGQGLQFLFEYFSETQRNKGNFPGRFSGRQFSNSRSEMNVSTLELGDSALYLCASSRDRDEAFFGQGTRLTVV.

The chain uses TRBV2 and TRBJ2-3; 7 bases agree with TRBD1. CDR1 and CDR2 (germline): SNHLY, FYNNEI. The CDR3 totals 14 residues. The V gene end was trimmed by 4 bases and the J gene end by 2 bases; junction bases not matched to a gene: 3. The CDR3 DNA reads as TGTGCCAGCAGTGCGGGACAGCACACAGATACGCAGTATTTT. It yields the protein CASSAGQHTDTQYF.

The chain uses TRBV7-8 and TRBJ2-3; 9 nucleotides align to TRBD2. Germline values: CDR1 SGHVS, CDR2 FQNEAQ. The V gene end was trimmed by 4 bases and the J gene end by 1 base; junction bases not matched to a gene: 9. The CDR3 totals 17 residues. This CDR3 is CASSSIAGEGGTDTQYF. The DNA for the CDR3 is TGTGCCAGCAGCTCTATAGCGGGAGAGGGGGGCACAGATACGCAGTATTTT.

This chain joins TRBV27 and TRBJ2-7, with D unresolved. Looked up from germline, CDR1 is MNHEY and CDR2 is SMNVEV (reference sequence). This CDR3 spans 13 amino acids. V was trimmed by 2 bases and J by 6 bases, leaving 11 bases between them. This CDR3 is CASSLRAVREQYF. DNA for the CDR3: TGTGCCAGCAGTTTAAGGGCCGTTCGCGAGCAGTACTTC.

Regarding this clone: Other DNA sequences in this sample translate to the same CDR3. The chain uses TRBV5-1 and TRBJ2-3; TRBD2 matches 7 bases. J was trimmed by 1 base and V by 1 base; bases with no gene match: 0. CDR1 SGHRS and CDR2 YFSETQ come from the germline V gene. The CDR3 has 14 residues. CDR3 residues: CASSLLAGTDTQYF. The CDR3 DNA follows: TGCGCCAGCAGCTTGCTAGCGGGCACAGATACGCAGTATTTT. The full variable domain, its missing parts supplied by reference TRBV5-1 and TRBJ2-3, is KAGVTQTPRYLIKTRGQQVTLSCSPISGHRSVSWYQQTPGQGLQFLFEYFSETQRNKGNFPGRFSGRQFSNSRSEMNVSTLELGDSALYLCASSLLAGTDTQYFGPGTRLTVL.

This clone was seen only once. This chain uses TRBV7-8 with TRBJ1-1, with no clear D. CDR3 length equals 13 residues. Germline V gene data show CDR1 as SGHVS and CDR2 as FQNEAQ. The V end lost 5 bases, the J end lost 1 base, and 8 bases lay between the germline ends. CDR3: CASSPDWNTEAFF. As DNA, the CDR3 is TGTGCCAGCAGCCCAGACTGGAACACTGAAGCTTTCTTT.

This chain connects TRBV7-9 to TRBJ1-5, with D hard to call. Per the germline V gene, CDR1 is SEHNR and CDR2 is FQNEAQ (reference sequence). Trimming removed 5 bases from V and 2 bases from J, with 16 bases in between. The CDR3 has 16 residues. The CDR3 spells CASSPGMTFGNQPQHF. CDR3 nucleotides: TGTGCCAGCAGCCCGGGAATGACGTTCGGCAATCAGCCCCAGCATTTT.

V and J are TRBV9 and TRBJ1-4; possible D gene TRBD1, 5 bases. Germline CDR1 SGDLS, CDR2 YYNGEE. CDR3 length: 14 amino acids. V dropped 4 bases and J dropped 7 bases, with 14 bases sitting between them. The DNA of the CDR3 is TGTGCCAGCAGCAGGCGGGCCGGGGGTGAAAAACTGTTTTTT. This encodes CASSRRAGGEKLFF. Based on the CDR3 plus reference TRBV9 and TRBJ1-4, the full variable domain is DSGVTQTPKHLITATGQRVTLRCSPRSGDLSVYWYQQSLDQGLQFLIQYYNGEERAKGNILERFSAQQFPDLHSELNLSSLELGDSALYFCASSRRAGGEKLFFGSGTQLSVL.

About this clone itself: An end of the junction differs from the germline gene, which may be a read error. The gene calls are TRBV12-5 and TRBJ1-3; no firm D call. In germline, CDR1 is LGHNT, CDR2 FRNRAP. The CDR3 spans 12 residues. The CDR3 here is CTSAQDSNTIYF. The CDR3 bases are TGTACTAGTGCCCAGGACTCTAACACCATATATTTT.